This T cell receptor beta chain was found in a study of T cell clones after liver transplantation. Study at large: Liver transplant recipients had immunosuppression withdrawal attempted within 2 years. Draws occurred before transplant, before withdrawal, and after complete or failed withdrawal. Study findings and constraints: Post-transplant time points were not standardized, so conclusions are preliminary. Rather than being deleted, graft donor-reactive T cells may have moved into the graft.

In germline, CDR1 is SNHLY, CDR2 FYNNEI. V shed 0 bases and J shed 2 bases, with 8 bases lying between them. This CDR3 has 15 residues. The data were produced by immunoSEQ multiplex PCR, yet TCRdb's version contains in-frame clones alone and is incomplete. The data show over 100,000 clones, approximately 85% seen once. Concerning this clone itself: Its antigen is not known.

This receptor was obtained from a human donor who received a liver transplant. The specimen was CD4+ T cells from blood, collected before liver transplant. The rearrangement uses TRBV2 and TRBJ1-3; D not certain. Here the CDR3 reads CASSEARTPGNTIYF. CDR3 in DNA: TGTGCCAGCAGTGAAGCTAGGACCCCTGGAAACACCATATATTTT.